This TCR beta chain was captured by sequencing in a study of blood T cell repertoires in COVID-19. TCRdb keeps only in-frame clones here, not all; method: immunoSEQ multiplex PCR. The sample shows roughly 230,000 clones, roughly 84% of them seen only once. The germline V gene encodes CDR1 LNHDA and CDR2 SQIVND (reference sequence). V shed 6 bases and J 4 bases; nucleotides not matched to a gene: 12. The length of the CDR3 is 15 residues. This receptor was obtained from a man aged 25-45 years in a cohort exposed to, infected with or recovered from COVID-19 (not recorded which). Sequencing input: PBMCs or T cells enriched from blood (not recorded which). The chain uses TRBV19 and TRBJ2-7, with 7 positions matching TRBD1. CDR3 in DNA: TGTGCCAGTAGACTCGGGACAGAGGTCCCGTACGAGCAGTACTTC. Protein: CASRLGTEVPYEQYF.